A single sample gave rise to the 4 T cell receptor beta chains below, sequenced in a study of CD8 T cells in ankylosing spondylitis. MiXCR, applied by TCRdb to the 5' RACE reads, yields one record per CDR3 protein. Seen here are 250,000 to 400,000 distinct CDR3 sequences, approximately 10% observed once, and the top ten hold 8% to 9.5%. Material: blood, either unsorted or a sorted T cell fraction (not recorded which). All receptors come from a female donor with ankylosing spondylitis or in good health (not recorded which).

This clonotype was counted many times. The chain joins TRBV6-5 to TRBJ1-2; no definite D call. Trimming took 0 bases from V and 8 from J, leaving 7 bases between them. Germline V CDR1 and CDR2: MNHEY, SVGAGI. This CDR3 has 12 residues. In nucleotides, the CDR3 is TGTGCCAGCAGTTACTCAGCCGGGGGCTACACCTTC. This translates into CASSYSAGGYTF.

Many counts were recorded for this clonotype. The chain joins TRBV20-1 to TRBJ2-4, with D tentatively TRBD1 or TRBD2 (5 bases each). Germline CDR1 is DFQATT and CDR2 is SNEGSKA (reference sequence). Trimming took off 1 base at V and 0 bases at J, with 13 bases between the two ends. The CDR3 loop spans 16 amino acids. The DNA of the CDR3 is TGCAGTGCTAGAGGACAGTTGGACTTAGCCAAAAACATTCAGTACTTC. Its translation is CSARGQLDLAKNIQYF.

This clonotype was counted at least ten times. The chain uses TRBV4-2 and TRBJ2-7, with D possibly being TRBD2 (5 bases). Germline lookup yields CDR1 LGHNA and CDR2 YNFKEQ. The CDR3 runs 13 residues. V dropped 4 bases and J dropped 3 bases, with 10 bases sitting between them. The CDR3 DNA reads TGTGCCAGCAGCCCGCTAGCCTTCTACGAGCAGTACTTC. It encodes CASSPLAFYEQYF.

V and J are TRBV29-1 and TRBJ2-2; weak D call: TRBD2 (6 bases). Trimming shortened V by 3 bases and J by 3 bases, and 11 bases separated the two germline ends. CDR1 and CDR2 (germline): SQVTM, ANQGSEA. The CDR3 totals 14 residues. This CDR3 reads CSVEAGRDTGELFF. The CDR3, as DNA: TGCAGCGTTGAGGCCGGGAGAGACACCGGGGAGCTGTTTTTT.